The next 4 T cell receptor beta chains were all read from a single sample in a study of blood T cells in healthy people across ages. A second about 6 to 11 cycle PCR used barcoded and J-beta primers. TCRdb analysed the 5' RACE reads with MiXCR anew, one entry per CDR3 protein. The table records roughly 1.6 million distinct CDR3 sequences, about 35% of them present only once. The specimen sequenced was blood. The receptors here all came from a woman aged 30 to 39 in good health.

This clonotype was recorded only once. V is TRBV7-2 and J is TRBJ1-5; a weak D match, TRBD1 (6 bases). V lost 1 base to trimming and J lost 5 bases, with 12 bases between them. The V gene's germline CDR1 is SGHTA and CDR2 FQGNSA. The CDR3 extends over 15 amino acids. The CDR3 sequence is CASSLGDRTHQPQHF. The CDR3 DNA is TGTGCCAGCAGCTTAGGAGACAGGACACATCAGCCCCAGCATTTT.

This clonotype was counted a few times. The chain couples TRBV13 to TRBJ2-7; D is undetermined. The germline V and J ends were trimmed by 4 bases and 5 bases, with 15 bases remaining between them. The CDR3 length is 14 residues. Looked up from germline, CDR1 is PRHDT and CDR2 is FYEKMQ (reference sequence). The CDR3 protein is CASSSPDLRDEQYF. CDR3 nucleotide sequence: TGTGCCAGCAGCTCCCCGGACCTAAGGGACGAGCAGTACTTC.

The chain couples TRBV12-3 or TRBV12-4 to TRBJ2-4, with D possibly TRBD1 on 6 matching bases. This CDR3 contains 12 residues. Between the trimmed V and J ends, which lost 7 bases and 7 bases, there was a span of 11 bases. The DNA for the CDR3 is TGTGCCAGCAACACAGGGACCAACATTCAGTACTTC. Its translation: CASNTGTNIQYF.

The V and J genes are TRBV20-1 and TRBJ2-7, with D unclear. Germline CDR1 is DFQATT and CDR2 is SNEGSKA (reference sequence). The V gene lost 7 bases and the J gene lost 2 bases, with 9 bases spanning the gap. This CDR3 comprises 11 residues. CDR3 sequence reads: CSGADPYEQYF. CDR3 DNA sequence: TGCAGTGGAGCTGATCCCTACGAGCAGTACTTC.